The clone carrying this T cell receptor (beta chain) is labeled medium-sized (0.01 to 0.1%). The sample belongs to a study of T cell changes during pregnancy in multiple sclerosis. Sequencing was performed with immunoSEQ multiplex PCR; in TCRdb, only in-frame clones are kept and a portion is missing. The table lists approximately 47,000 clones, about 93% of them singletons. The receptor comes from a female donor with multiple sclerosis, enrolled in a pregnancy study. This specimen consisted of CD4+ T cells from peripheral blood mononuclear cells, obtained in the first trimester of pregnancy.

CDR3 protein: CASSEWAGANYGYTF. CDR3 DNA: TGTGCCAGCAGTGAATGGGCAGGGGCGAACTATGGCTACACCTTC. This chain uses TRBV2 with TRBJ1-2; tentatively, D is TRBD1 (6 bases). V lost 2 bases to trimming and J lost 2 bases, with 12 bases between them. Germline lookup yields CDR1 SNHLY and CDR2 FYNNEI. The length of the CDR3 is 15 residues. Full variable domain (outside the CDR3, taken from reference TRBV2 and TRBJ1-2): EPEVTQTPSHQVTQMGQEVILRCVPISNHLYFYWYRQILGQKVEFLVSFYNNEISEKSEIFDDQFSVERPDGSNFTLKIRSTKLEDSAMYFCASSEWAGANYGYTFGSGTRLTVV.